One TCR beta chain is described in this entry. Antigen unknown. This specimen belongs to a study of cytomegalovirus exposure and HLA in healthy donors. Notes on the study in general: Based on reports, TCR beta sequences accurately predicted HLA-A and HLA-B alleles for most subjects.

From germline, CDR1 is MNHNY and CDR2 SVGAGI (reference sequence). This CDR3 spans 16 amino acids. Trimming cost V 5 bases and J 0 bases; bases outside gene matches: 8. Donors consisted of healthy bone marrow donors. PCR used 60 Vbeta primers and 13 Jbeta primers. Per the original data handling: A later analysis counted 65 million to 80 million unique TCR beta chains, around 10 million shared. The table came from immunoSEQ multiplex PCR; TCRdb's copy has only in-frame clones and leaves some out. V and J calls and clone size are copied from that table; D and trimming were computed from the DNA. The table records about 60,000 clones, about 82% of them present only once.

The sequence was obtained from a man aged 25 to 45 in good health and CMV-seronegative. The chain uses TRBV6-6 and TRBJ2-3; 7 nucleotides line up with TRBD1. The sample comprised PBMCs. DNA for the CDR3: TGTGCCAGCAGTCCTTCGGACAGGTTTAGCACAGATACGCAGTATTTT. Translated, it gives CASSPSDRFSTDTQYF.